Listed here are 12 T cell receptor beta chains from one sample, sequenced in a study of T cells expressing NK-cell markers. TCRdb re-analyzed the 5' RACE reads; it lists each CDR3 protein once, without DNA. This sample's table reports some 460,000 distinct CDR3 sequences. The source material was blood T cells: a sorted CD56 or NKG2C T cell subset, CD4+ or CD8+ T cells, or bulk PBMC T cells (not recorded which). These TCRs come from a woman aged 50 to 60 in good health.

The genes are TRBV20-1 and TRBJ2-7; lacking DNA, the TRBD1 call made by TCRdb goes unchecked. Germline-derived CDR1 and CDR2 are DFQATT and SNEGSKA (reference sequence). The CDR3 contains 13 residues. The CDR3 protein is CSARGDRAREQYF.

The J gene is TRBJ2-1, the V gene TRBV28; lacking DNA, the TRBD1 call made by TCRdb goes unchecked. CDR3 length: 15 residues. Germline V CDR1 and CDR2: MDHEN, SYDVKM. The CDR3 loop is CASSLLRGNNDEQFF.

This chain uses TRBV3-1 with TRBJ2-3; TCRdb picks TRBD2, but there is no DNA to check that call. CDR1 and CDR2 from the germline V gene are LGHDT and YNNKEL (reference sequence). The CDR3 is made up of 15 amino acids. This CDR3 is CASRLGLESTDTQYF.

The chain has TRBV10-1 and TRBJ2-5; TCRdb's D call of TRBD1 is untestable without DNA. The CDR3 runs to 16 residues. CDR1 and CDR2 from the germline V gene are WNHNN and SYGVQD (reference sequence). The chain's CDR3 is CASSRYQQGFQETQYF.

V is TRBV12-3 or TRBV12-4 and J is TRBJ2-2; the TCRdb D gene call, TRBD2, has no DNA to confirm it. This CDR3 has 17 amino acids. CDR3 in amino acids: CASSLWELLPNTGELFF.

V usage is TRBV6-5 and J usage is TRBJ2-5; checking the TCRdb D call of TRBD2 is not possible without DNA. Germline V gene sequence: CDR1 MNHEY, CDR2 SVGAGI. This CDR3 comprises 15 residues. CDR3 sequence reads: CASRRGLTYQETQYF.

The genes are TRBV2 and TRBJ2-7; TCRdb's D call of TRBD1 is untestable without DNA. Per the germline V gene, CDR1 is SNHLY and CDR2 is FYNNEI. The CDR3 covers 13 residues. CDR3 amino acids: CASRKDRVHEQYF.

The gene calls are TRBV5-5 and TRBJ1-1. From germline, CDR1 is SGHKS and CDR2 YYEKEE (reference sequence). The CDR3 spans 17 residues. The CDR3 reads CASSPLYTGGGKTEAFF.

The CDR3 protein is CASSQEVAGGPGEQFF. The chain uses TRBV4-1 and TRBJ2-1; the D call of TRBD2 rests on TCRdb alone, since no DNA is present to check it. Germline lookup yields CDR1 MGHRA and CDR2 YSYEKL. CDR3 length: 16 amino acids.

The chain joins TRBV10-2 to TRBJ2-1; as DNA is missing, the TRBD2 call by TCRdb cannot be tested. Germline V CDR1 and CDR2: WSHSY, SAAADI. This CDR3 has 14 amino acids. The CDR3 region is CASSWTSGRDEQFF.

The chain employs TRBV6-1 and TRBJ1-1. The CDR3 runs 13 residues. In germline, CDR1 is MNHNS, CDR2 SASEGT. The CDR3 here is CASTLTRGTEAFF.

The chain employs TRBV12-3 or TRBV12-4 and TRBJ2-3; checking the TCRdb D call of TRBD1 is not possible without DNA. This CDR3 comprises 15 residues. This CDR3 reads CASSLEGPNTDTQYF.